These T cell receptor beta chains were read from a single sample in a study of T-cell memory formation after mild COVID-19. TCRdb redid the calling of the 5' RACE reads with MiXCR, one entry per CDR3 protein. This table holds 450,000 or so distinct CDR3 sequences, about 20% found once. What was sequenced was PBMCs or a T cell subset sorted from them (not recorded which). The receptor source for this set is an adult woman who had mild COVID-19 (a few samples of this study predate the infection). Cell type and time point are not known. Each CDR3 is given with its conserved first and last residue. The D gene is left open where the match is weak. The size field is filled for only some rows; it gives once, few, many or a size class.

length: 19
D: TRBD2
J: TRBJ2-6
V: TRBV12-5
size: few
DNA: TGTGCTAGTGGCCCGGGACTAGCGGGGGCCTCCTCTGGGGCCAACGTCCTGACTTTC
CDR3: CASGPGLAGASSGANVLTF

length: 14
D: NA
J: TRBJ1-6
V: TRBV4-1
size: few
DNA: TGCGCCAGCAGCCAAGGTGTCTTTAATTCACCCCTCCACTTT
CDR3: CASSQGVFNSPLHF

length: 16
D: NA
J: TRBJ1-6
V: TRBV24-1
size: few
DNA: TGTGCCACCAGTGACCGGGACCCCGAGAGGAATTCACCCCTCCACTTT
CDR3: CATSDRDPERNSPLHF

length: 14
D: NA
J: TRBJ2-2
V: TRBV10-3
size: NA
DNA: TGTGCCATCAGGGGGACGACGAACACCGGGGAGCTGTTTTTT
CDR3: CAIRGTTNTGELFF

length: 17
D: NA
J: TRBJ2-5
V: TRBV10-2
size: NA
DNA: TGCGCCAGCAGTGATCGGGGCGGGACAGCAGTACAAGAGACCCAGTACTTC
CDR3: CASSDRGGTAVQETQYF

length: 15
D: NA
J: TRBJ2-3
V: TRBV24-1
size: few
DNA: TGTGCCACCAGTGATTCTCGGACTACCACAGATACGCAGTATTTT
CDR3: CATSDSRTTTDTQYF

length: 16
D: NA
J: TRBJ2-5
V: TRBV7-3
size: few
DNA: TGTGCCAGCAGCTTAGGCGGAACGGGAGCCGGAGAGACCCAGTACTTC
CDR3: CASSLGGTGAGETQYF

length: 15
D: TRBD1
J: TRBJ2-3
V: TRBV20-1
size: few
DNA: TGCAGTGCTCGAAACCATGACAGGGTAACAGATACGCAGTATTTT
CDR3: CSARNHDRVTDTQYF

length: 16
D: NA
J: TRBJ2-6
V: TRBV12-3/TRBV12-4
size: NA
DNA: TGTGCCAGCAGGCTGACGGGGTACTCTGGGGCCAACGTCCTGACTTTC
CDR3: CASRLTGYSGANVLTF

length: 12
D: NA
J: TRBJ1-6
V: TRBV29-1
size: NA
DNA: TGCAGCGTTGGGGAGGGGAATTCACCCCTCCACTTT
CDR3: CSVGEGNSPLHF

length: 15
D: TRBD1
J: TRBJ1-2
V: TRBV5-5
size: many
DNA: TGTGCCAGCAGCTCGATACCGGGACAGAACTATGGCTACACCTTC
CDR3: CASSSIPGQNYGYTF

length: 15
D: TRBD2
J: TRBJ2-1
V: TRBV7-3
size: NA
DNA: TGTGCCAGCAGCGCGAGCGGGGGGACATACAATGAGCAGTTCTTC
CDR3: CASSASGGTYNEQFF

length: 15
D: TRBD1
J: TRBJ2-5
V: TRBV2
size: few
DNA: TGTGCCAGCAGGAGGGGGACAGGGGACCAAGAGACCCAGTACTTC
CDR3: CASRRGTGDQETQYF

length: 17
D: TRBD1
J: TRBJ1-5
V: TRBV4-1
size: NA
DNA: TGCGCCAGCAGCCAAGATACAGGGGCCCCCCGTGATCAGCCCCAGCATTTT
CDR3: CASSQDTGAPRDQPQHF

length: 14
D: NA
J: TRBJ1-1
V: TRBV29-1
size: NA
DNA: TGCAGCGTTGAAGCACGGGTCGAGGACACTGAAGCTTTCTTT
CDR3: CSVEARVEDTEAFF

length: 11
D: NA
J: TRBJ2-7
V: TRBV20-1
size: many
DNA: TGCAGTGGGTCTGACGGCTACGAGCAGTACTTC
CDR3: CSGSDGYEQYF

length: 15
D: NA
J: TRBJ2-2
V: TRBV7-9
size: NA
DNA: TGTGCCAGCAGCTGGGATTTGCGGGACACCGGGGAGCTGTTTTTT
CDR3: CASSWDLRDTGELFF

length: 16
D: NA
J: TRBJ2-7
V: TRBV12-3/TRBV12-4
size: NA
DNA: TGTGCCAGCAGTTTGGGCCGGGAGTCTAGGTCCTACGAGCAGTACTTC
CDR3: CASSLGRESRSYEQYF

length: 14
D: TRBD2
J: TRBJ2-7
V: TRBV20-1
size: few
DNA: TGCAGTGCTAGAGGACTAGCGAACTCCTACGAGCAGTACTTC
CDR3: CSARGLANSYEQYF

length: 12
D: TRBD2
J: TRBJ2-1
V: TRBV20-1
size: few
DNA: TGCAGTGCGAGACCTAGCGGGAGTGAGCAGTTCTTC
CDR3: CSARPSGSEQFF

length: 17
D: TRBD1
J: TRBJ1-2
V: TRBV15
size: few
DNA: TGTGCCACCAGCAGAGGGGCACTCACCGGGACAGGGTATGGCTACACCTTC
CDR3: CATSRGALTGTGYGYTF

length: 17
D: NA
J: TRBJ2-7
V: TRBV4-1
size: NA
DNA: TGCGCCAGCAGCCCCCCCGGGAATTCCAGGTTCACCTACGAGCAGTACTTC
CDR3: CASSPPGNSRFTYEQYF

length: 19
D: NA
J: TRBJ2-6
V: TRBV21-1
size: NA
DNA: TGTGCCAGCAGCAAAGGGGGGGAACAGCTGGGCTCTGGGGCCAACGTCCTGACTTTC
CDR3: CASSKGGEQLGSGANVLTF

length: 17
D: TRBD2
J: TRBJ2-7
V: TRBV11-2
size: few
DNA: TGTGCCAGCAGCTTAACCCCCGGGGCTAGCGGAACCTACGAGCAGTACTTC
CDR3: CASSLTPGASGTYEQYF

length: 15
D: TRBD1
J: TRBJ1-2
V: TRBV7-3
size: few
DNA: TGTGCCAGCAGCCTCACAGGGGGCGGTGACTATGGCTACACCTTC
CDR3: CASSLTGGGDYGYTF

length: 14
D: TRBD2
J: TRBJ2-7
V: TRBV20-1
size: few
DNA: TGCAGTGCTAGGAACTCTCGCGGGAGCTTCGAGCAGTACTTC
CDR3: CSARNSRGSFEQYF

length: 16
D: NA
J: TRBJ2-1
V: TRBV20-1
size: many
DNA: TGCAGTGCTAGAATAACTAGAGGGGATTCTGTGGATGAGCAGTTCTTC
CDR3: CSARITRGDSVDEQFF

length: 14
D: TRBD1
J: TRBJ2-2
V: TRBV7-2
size: NA
DNA: TGTGCCAGCAGCAAGGGACAGGGGAACGGGGAGCTGTTTTTT
CDR3: CASSKGQGNGELFF

length: 15
D: TRBD2
J: TRBJ2-1
V: TRBV11-2
size: NA
DNA: TGTGCCAGCAGCTCAACTAGCGGACCCTACAATGAGCAGTTCTTC
CDR3: CASSSTSGPYNEQFF

length: 17
D: TRBD1
J: TRBJ2-5
V: TRBV3-1
size: few
DNA: TGTGCCAGCATCAACCGAAGGACAGGGCAAGACCAAGAGACCCAGTACTTC
CDR3: CASINRRTGQDQETQYF

length: 16
D: NA
J: TRBJ1-1
V: TRBV5-1
size: NA
DNA: TGCGCCAGCAGCTCTACACAGGGCCCCCTGGGCACTGAAGCTTTCTTT
CDR3: CASSSTQGPLGTEAFF

length: 15
D: TRBD1
J: TRBJ1-6
V: TRBV18
size: NA
DNA: TGTGCCAGCTCACCCTCACCGGGACAGAATTCACCCCTCCACTTT
CDR3: CASSPSPGQNSPLHF

length: 15
D: TRBD2
J: TRBJ2-2
V: TRBV29-1
size: few
DNA: TGCAGCGTTCGTCTAGCGGGAGTAAAGACCGGGGAGCTGTTTTTT
CDR3: CSVRLAGVKTGELFF

length: 15
D: NA
J: TRBJ2-3
V: TRBV9
size: NA
DNA: TGTGCCAGCAGCGTAGCGCCAGGGAGGACAGATACGCAGTATTTT
CDR3: CASSVAPGRTDTQYF

length: 16
D: TRBD1
J: TRBJ1-1
V: TRBV5-1
size: NA
DNA: TGCGCCAGCCGATCCGGGACAGGGCTCATGAACACTGAAGCTTTCTTT
CDR3: CASRSGTGLMNTEAFF

length: 15
D: NA
J: TRBJ1-5
V: TRBV12-3/TRBV12-4
size: many
DNA: TGTGCCAGCAGTTTAGAGGGGATAGGCAATCAGCCCCAGCATTTT
CDR3: CASSLEGIGNQPQHF

length: 13
D: TRBD2
J: TRBJ2-3
V: TRBV7-3
size: NA
DNA: TGTGCCAGCGCTAGCGGGGTCACAGATACGCAGTATTTT
CDR3: CASASGVTDTQYF

length: 16
D: TRBD1
J: TRBJ2-1
V: TRBV3-1
size: few
DNA: TGTGCCAGCAGCCAAGGAGACAGGGTGGCAGGCAATGAGCAGTTCTTC
CDR3: CASSQGDRVAGNEQFF

length: 13
D: NA
J: TRBJ2-7
V: TRBV5-4
size: NA
DNA: TGTGCCAGCAGCTTGGAGGGGGACTACGAGCAGTACTTC
CDR3: CASSLEGDYEQYF

length: 14
D: NA
J: TRBJ2-4
V: TRBV12-3/TRBV12-4
size: NA
DNA: TGTGCCAGCAGCCCAGACTGGTCCAAAAACATTCAGTACTTC
CDR3: CASSPDWSKNIQYF

length: 14
D: NA
J: TRBJ2-2
V: TRBV5-1
size: few
DNA: TGCGCCAGCAGCTTGGGTCCGGGCACCGGGGAGCTGTTTTTT
CDR3: CASSLGPGTGELFF